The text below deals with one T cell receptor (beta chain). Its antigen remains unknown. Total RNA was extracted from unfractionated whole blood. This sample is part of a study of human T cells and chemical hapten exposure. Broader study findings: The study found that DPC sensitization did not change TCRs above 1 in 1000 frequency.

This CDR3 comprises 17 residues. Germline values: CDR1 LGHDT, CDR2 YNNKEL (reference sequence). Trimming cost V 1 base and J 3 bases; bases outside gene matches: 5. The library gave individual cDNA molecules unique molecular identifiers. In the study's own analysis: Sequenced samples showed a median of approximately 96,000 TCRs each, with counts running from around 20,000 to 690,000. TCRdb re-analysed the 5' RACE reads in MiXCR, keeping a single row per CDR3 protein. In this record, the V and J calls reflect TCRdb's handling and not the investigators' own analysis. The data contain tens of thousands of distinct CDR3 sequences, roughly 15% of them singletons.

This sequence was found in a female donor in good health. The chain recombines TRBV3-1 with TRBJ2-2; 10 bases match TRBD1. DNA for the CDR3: TGTGCCAGCAGCCAAGGGAAGGGACAGGGGTACACCGGGGAGCTGTTTTTT. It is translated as CASSQGKGQGYTGELFF.